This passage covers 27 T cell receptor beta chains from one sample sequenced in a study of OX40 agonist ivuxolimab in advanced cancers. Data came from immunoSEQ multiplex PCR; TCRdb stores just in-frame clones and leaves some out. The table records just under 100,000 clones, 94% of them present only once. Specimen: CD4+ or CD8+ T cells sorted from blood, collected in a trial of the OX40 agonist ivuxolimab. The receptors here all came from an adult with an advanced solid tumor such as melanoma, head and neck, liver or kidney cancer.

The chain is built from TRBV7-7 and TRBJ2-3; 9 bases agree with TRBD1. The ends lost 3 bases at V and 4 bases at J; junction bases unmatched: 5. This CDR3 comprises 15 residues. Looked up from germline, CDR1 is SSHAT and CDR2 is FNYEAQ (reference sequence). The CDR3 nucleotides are TGTGCCAGCAGCTTCGGGACAGGGAGGTCAGATACGCAGTATTTT. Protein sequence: CASSFGTGRSDTQYF.

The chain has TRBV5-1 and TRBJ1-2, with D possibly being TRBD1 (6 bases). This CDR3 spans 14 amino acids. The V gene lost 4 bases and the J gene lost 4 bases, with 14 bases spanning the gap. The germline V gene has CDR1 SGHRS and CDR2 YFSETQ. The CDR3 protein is CASSPGQSLYGYTF. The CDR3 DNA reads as TGCGCCAGCAGCCCCGGACAGTCACTCTATGGCTACACCTTC.

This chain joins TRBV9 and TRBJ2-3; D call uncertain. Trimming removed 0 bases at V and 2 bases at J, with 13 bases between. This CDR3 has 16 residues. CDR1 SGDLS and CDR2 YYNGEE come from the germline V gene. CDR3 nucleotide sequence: TGTGCCAGCAGCGTAGTTCCATATAGGGACACAGATACGCAGTATTTT. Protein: CASSVVPYRDTDTQYF. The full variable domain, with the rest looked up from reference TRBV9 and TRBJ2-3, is DSGVTQTPKHLITATGQRVTLRCSPRSGDLSVYWYQQSLDQGLQFLIQYYNGEERAKGNILERFSAQQFPDLHSELNLSSLELGDSALYFCASSVVPYRDTDTQYFGPGTRLTVL.

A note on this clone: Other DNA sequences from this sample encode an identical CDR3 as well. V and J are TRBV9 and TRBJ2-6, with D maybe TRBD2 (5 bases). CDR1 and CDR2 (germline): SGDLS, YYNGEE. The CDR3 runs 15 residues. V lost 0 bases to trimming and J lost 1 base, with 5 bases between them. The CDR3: CASSVGGSGANVLTF. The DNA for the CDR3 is TGTGCCAGCAGCGTAGGAGGGTCTGGGGCCAACGTCCTGACTTTC.

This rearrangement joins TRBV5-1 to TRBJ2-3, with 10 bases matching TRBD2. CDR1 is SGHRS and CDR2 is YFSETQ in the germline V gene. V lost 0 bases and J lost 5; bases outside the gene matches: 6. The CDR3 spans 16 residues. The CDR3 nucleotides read TGCGCCAGCAGCTTGGGGCTAGCGGGAGTTGGAGATACGCAGTATTTT. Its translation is CASSLGLAGVGDTQYF.

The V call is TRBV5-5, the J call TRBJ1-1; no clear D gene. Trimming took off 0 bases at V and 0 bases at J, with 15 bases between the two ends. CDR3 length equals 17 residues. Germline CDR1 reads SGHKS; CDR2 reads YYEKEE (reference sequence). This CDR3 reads CASSLAAQAIVNTEAFF. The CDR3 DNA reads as TGTGCCAGCAGCTTGGCTGCACAAGCAATCGTGAACACTGAAGCTTTCTTT.

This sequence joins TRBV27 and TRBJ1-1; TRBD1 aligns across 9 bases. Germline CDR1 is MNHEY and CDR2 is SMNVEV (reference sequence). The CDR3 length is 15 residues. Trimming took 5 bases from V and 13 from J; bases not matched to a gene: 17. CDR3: CASSPLARQGVGGFF. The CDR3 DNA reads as TGTGCCAGCAGTCCTCTGGCCCGACAGGGGGTCGGAGGTTTCTTT.

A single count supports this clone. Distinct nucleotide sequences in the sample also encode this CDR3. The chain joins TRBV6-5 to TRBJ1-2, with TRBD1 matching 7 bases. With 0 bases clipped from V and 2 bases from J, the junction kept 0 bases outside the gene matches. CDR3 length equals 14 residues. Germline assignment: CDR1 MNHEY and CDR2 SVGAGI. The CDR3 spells CASSYSQGNYGYTF. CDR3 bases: TGTGCCAGCAGTTACTCACAGGGGAACTATGGCTACACCTTC.

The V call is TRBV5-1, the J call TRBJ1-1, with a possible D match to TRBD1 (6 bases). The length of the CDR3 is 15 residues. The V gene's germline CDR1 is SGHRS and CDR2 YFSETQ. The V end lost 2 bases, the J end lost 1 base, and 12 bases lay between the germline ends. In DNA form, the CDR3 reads TGCGCCAGCAGCTTACAGGGCTATTCGAACACTGAAGCTTTCTTT. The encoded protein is CASSLQGYSNTEAFF.

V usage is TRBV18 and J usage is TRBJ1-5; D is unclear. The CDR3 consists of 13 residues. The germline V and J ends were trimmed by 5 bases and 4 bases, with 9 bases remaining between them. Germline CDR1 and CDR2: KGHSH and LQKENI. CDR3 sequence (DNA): TGTGCCAGCTCAGGGGATCGAAATCAGCCCCAGCATTTT. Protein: CASSGDRNQPQHF. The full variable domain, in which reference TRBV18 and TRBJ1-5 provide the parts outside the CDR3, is NAGVMQNPRHLVRRRGQEARLRCSPMKGHSHVYWYRQLPEEGLKFMVYLQKENIIDESGMPKERFSAEFPKEGPSILRIQQVVRGDSAAYFCASSGDRNQPQHFGDGTRLSIL.

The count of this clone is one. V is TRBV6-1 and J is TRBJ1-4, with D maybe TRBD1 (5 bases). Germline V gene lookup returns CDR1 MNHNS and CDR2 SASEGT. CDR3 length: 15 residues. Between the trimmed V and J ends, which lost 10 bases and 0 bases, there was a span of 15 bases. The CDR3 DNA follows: TGTGCCACATATCGGGGGGATGCAACTAATGAAAAACTGTTTTTT. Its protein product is CATYRGDATNEKLFF.

The CDR3 DNA reads TGTGCCAGTAAGCGGGCAGGGGGAACCGGGGAGCTGTTTTTT. Its protein is CASKRAGGTGELFF. The chain employs TRBV19 and TRBJ2-2, with a weak D call TRBD1 (7 bases). Looked up from germline, CDR1 is LNHDA and CDR2 is SQIVND (reference sequence). Deletions cut 7 bases from V and 5 bases from J, with 14 bases between. This CDR3 region has 14 residues.

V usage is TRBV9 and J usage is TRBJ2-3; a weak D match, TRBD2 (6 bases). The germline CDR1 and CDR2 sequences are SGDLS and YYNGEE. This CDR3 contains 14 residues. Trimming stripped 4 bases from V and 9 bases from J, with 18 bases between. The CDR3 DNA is TGTGCCAGCAGCCCTCTGGCGGGGAGGAGCACGCAGTATTTT. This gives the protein CASSPLAGRSTQYF.

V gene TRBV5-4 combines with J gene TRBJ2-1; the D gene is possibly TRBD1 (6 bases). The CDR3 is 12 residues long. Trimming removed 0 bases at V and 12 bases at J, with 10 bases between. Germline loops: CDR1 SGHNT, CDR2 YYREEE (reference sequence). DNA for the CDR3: TGTGCCAGCAGCTTGGACAGGGTATGGCAGTTCTTC. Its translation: CASSLDRVWQFF.

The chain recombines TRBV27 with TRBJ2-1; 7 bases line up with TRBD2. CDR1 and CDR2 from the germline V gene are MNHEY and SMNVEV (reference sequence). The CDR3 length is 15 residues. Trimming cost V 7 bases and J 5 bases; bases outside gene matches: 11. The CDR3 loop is CASNQFGDYHNEQFF. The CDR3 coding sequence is TGTGCCAGCAACCAATTCGGGGACTACCACAATGAGCAGTTCTTC.

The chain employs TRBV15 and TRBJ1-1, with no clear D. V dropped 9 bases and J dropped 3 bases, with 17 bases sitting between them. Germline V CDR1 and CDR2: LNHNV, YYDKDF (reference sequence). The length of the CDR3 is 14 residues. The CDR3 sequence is CATRRGFRHTEAFF. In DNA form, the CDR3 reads TGTGCCACTCGTCGGGGTTTTCGGCACACTGAAGCTTTCTTT.

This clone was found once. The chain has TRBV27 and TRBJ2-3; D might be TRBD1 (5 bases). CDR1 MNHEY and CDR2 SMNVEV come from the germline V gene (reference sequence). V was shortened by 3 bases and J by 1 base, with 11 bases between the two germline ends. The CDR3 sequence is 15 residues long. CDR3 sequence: CASSFKWGGTDTQYF. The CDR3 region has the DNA TGTGCCAGCAGTTTTAAGTGGGGCGGCACAGATACGCAGTATTTT.

CDR3 nucleotide sequence: TGCGCCAGCAGCTTGTCGTCTCTCAGGGGAATAGTCACTGAAGCTTTCTTT. Residues: CASSLSSLRGIVTEAFF. The chain has TRBV5-1 and TRBJ1-1; TRBD1 might be the D (6 bases). Germline V CDR1 and CDR2: SGHRS, YFSETQ. The CDR3 contains 17 residues. V lost 1 base and J lost 4, with 20 bases in between.

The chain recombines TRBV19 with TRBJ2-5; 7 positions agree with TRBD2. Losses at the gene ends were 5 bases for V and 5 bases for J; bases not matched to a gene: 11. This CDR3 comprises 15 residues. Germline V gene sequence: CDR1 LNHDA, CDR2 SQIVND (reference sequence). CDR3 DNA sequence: TGTGCCAGTAGTCCGAGGACTAGACCCGGCGAGACCCAGTACTTC. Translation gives CASSPRTRPGETQYF.

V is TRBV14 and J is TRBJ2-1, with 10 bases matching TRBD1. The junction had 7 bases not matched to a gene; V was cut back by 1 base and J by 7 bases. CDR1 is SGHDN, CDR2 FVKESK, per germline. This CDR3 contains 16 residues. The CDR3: CASSQVGDRGRNEQFF. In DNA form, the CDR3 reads TGTGCCAGCAGCCAAGTCGGGGACAGGGGTCGAAATGAGCAGTTCTTC.

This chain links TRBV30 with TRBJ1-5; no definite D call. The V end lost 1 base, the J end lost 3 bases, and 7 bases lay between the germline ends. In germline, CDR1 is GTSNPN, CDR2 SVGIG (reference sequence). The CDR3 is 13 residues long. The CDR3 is CAWSERFNQPQHF. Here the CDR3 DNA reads TGTGCCTGGAGTGAACGGTTCAATCAGCCCCAGCATTTT.

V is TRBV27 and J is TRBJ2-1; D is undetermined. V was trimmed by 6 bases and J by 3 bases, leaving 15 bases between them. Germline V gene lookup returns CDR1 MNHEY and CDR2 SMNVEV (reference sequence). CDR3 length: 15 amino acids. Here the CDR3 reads CASSRSPASYNEQFF. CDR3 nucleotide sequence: TGTGCCAGCAGCCGGTCACCAGCCAGCTACAATGAGCAGTTCTTC.

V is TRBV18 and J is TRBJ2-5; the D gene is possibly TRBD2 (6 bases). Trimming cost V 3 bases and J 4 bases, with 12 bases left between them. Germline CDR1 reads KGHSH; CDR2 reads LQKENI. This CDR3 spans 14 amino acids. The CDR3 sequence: CASSPTVGGETQYF. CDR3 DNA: TGTGCCAGCTCACCCACCGTGGGGGGAGAGACCCAGTACTTC.

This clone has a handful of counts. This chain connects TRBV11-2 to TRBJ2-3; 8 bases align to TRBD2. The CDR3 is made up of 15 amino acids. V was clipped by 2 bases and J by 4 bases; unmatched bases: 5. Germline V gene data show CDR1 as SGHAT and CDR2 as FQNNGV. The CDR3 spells CASSLNRGGSDTQYF. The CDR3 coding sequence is TGTGCCAGCAGCTTAAACCGGGGGGGCTCAGATACGCAGTATTTT.

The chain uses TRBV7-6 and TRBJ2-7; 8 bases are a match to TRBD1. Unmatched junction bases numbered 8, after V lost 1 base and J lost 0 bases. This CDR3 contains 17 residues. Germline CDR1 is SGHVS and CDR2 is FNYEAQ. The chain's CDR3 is CASSLGGGTGSSYEQYF. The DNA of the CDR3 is TGTGCCAGCAGCTTAGGAGGGGGGACAGGAAGCTCCTACGAGCAGTACTTC. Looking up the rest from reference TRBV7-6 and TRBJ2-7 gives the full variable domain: GAGVSQSPRYKVTKRGQDVALRCDPISGHVSLYWYRQALGQGPEFLTYFNYEAQQDKSGLPNDRFSAERPEGSISTLTIQRTEQRDSAMYRCASSLGGGTGSSYEQYFGPGTRLTVT.

The CDR3 here is CASSVQGLWTEAFF. The DNA for the CDR3 is TGTGCCAGCAGCGTACAGGGTCTGTGGACTGAAGCTTTCTTT. The chain has TRBV7-2 and TRBJ1-1, with a weak D call TRBD1 (6 bases). Trimming pared 5 bases from V and 5 bases from J, leaving 15 bases between. Germline lookup yields CDR1 SGHTA and CDR2 FQGNSA. The CDR3 loop spans 14 amino acids.

DNA of the CDR3: TGTGCCAGCAGCACCCAACAGGGGGCGTATGGCTACACCTTC. This gives the protein CASSTQQGAYGYTF. The rearrangement links TRBV7-2 to TRBJ1-2, with 9 bases lining up with TRBD1. CDR1 and CDR2 (germline): SGHTA, FQGNSA. This CDR3 spans 14 amino acids. V lost 5 bases and J lost 5; bases outside the gene matches: 6.